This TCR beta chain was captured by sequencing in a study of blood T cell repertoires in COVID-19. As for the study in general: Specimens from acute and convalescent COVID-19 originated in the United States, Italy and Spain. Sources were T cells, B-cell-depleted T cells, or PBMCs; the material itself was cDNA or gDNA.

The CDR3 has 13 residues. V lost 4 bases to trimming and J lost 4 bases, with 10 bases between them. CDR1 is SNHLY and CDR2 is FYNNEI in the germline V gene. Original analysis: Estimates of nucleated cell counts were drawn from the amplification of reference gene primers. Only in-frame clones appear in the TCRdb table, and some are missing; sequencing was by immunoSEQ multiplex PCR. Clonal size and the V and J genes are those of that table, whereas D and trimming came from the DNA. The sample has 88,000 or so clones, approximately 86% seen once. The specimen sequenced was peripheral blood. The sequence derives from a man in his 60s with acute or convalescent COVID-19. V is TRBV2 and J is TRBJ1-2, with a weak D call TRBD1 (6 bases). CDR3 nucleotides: TGTGCCAGCAGTGTCTTAGGGGGCTATGGCTACACCTTC. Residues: CASSVLGGYGYTF.